Listed below are T cell receptor beta chains from one sample, sequenced in a study of early T cells in non-severe SARS-CoV-2 infection. TCRdb re-called the 5' RACE reads with MiXCR, one entry per CDR3 protein. Of tens of thousands of distinct CDR3 sequences in the sample, approximately 6.1% were seen once. The sequencing sample was made of whole blood. These TCRs come from an adult who was a healthcare worker with PCR-confirmed SARS-CoV-2 infection or an uninfected control (not recorded which). Each CDR3 is given with its conserved first and last residue.

J	V	CDR3
TRBJ2-2	TRBV12-3/TRBV12-4	CASTVRAAGELFF
TRBJ2-1	TRBV6-6	CASTLLAGVNEQFF
TRBJ2-3	TRBV6-5	CASTRASTDTQYF
TRBJ2-7	TRBV20-1	CSAHRGLTYEQYF
TRBJ1-4	TRBV6-5	CASSPGAWGRNEKLFF
TRBJ2-7	TRBV2	CASSELSGVKREQYF
TRBJ1-1	TRBV4-1	CASRRTLIADTEAFF
TRBJ2-5	TRBV29-1	CSVAKVFLQETQYF
TRBJ2-1	TRBV3-1	CASSQAGALMNEQFF
TRBJ2-3	TRBV10-3	CAISVSSGKGDTQYF
TRBJ1-5	TRBV20-1	CSVKGGTGPQHF
TRBJ2-4	TRBV19	CASSLLAGAIYF
TRBJ2-2	TRBV19	CASSSTSRGTGELFF
TRBJ2-5	TRBV20-1	CSAEHSETQYF
TRBJ2-1	TRBV18	CASSPYRGNEQFF
TRBJ2-7	TRBV4-2	CASSQDYPPIWGDEQYF